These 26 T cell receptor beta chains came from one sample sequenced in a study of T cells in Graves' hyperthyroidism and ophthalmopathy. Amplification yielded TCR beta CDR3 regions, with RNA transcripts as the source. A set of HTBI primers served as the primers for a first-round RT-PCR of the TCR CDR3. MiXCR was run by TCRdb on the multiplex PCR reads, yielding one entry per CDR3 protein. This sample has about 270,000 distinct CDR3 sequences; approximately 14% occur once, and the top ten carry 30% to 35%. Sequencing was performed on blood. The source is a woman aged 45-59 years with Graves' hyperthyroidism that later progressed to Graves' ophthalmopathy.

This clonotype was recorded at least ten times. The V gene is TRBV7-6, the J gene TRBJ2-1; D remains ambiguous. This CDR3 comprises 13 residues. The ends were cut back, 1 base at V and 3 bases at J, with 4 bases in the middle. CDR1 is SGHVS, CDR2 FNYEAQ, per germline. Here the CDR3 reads CASSLGNYNEQFF. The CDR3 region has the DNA TGTGCCAGCAGCTTAGGCAACTACAATGAGCAGTTCTTC.

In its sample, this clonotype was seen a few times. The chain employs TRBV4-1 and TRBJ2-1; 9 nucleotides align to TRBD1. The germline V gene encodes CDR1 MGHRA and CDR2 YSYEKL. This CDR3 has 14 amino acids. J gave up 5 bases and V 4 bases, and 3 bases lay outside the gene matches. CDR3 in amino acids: CASSPQGADNEQFF. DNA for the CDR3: TGCGCCAGCAGCCCACAGGGGGCCGACAATGAGCAGTTCTTC.

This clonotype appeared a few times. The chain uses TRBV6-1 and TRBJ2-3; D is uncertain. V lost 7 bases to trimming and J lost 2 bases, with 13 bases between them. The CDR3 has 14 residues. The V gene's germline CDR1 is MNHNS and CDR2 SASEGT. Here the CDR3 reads CASTNGRFTDTQYF. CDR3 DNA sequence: TGTGCCAGCACTAACGGGCGTTTCACAGATACGCAGTATTTT.

The CDR3 bases are TGTGCCACCAGTGATTCCACAGGGAGCGGAGAGACCCAGTACTTC. It specifies CATSDSTGSGETQYF. The chain carries TRBV24-1 and TRBJ2-5, with D possibly TRBD1 on 6 matching bases. The CDR3 contains 15 residues. V lost 2 bases to trimming and J lost 4 bases, with 13 bases between them. CDR1 is KGHDR and CDR2 is SFDVKD in the germline V gene.

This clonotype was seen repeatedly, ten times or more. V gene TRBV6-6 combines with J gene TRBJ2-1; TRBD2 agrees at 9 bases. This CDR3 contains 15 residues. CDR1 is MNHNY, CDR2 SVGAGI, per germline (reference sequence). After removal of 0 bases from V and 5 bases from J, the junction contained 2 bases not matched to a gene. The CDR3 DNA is TGTGCCAGCAGTTACTCGGGACTAGCAGACAATGAGCAGTTCTTC. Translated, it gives CASSYSGLADNEQFF.

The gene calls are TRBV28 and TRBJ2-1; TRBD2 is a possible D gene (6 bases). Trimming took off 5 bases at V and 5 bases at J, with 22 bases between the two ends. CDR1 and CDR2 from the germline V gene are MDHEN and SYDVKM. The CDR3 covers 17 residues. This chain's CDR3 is CASSPPASAQRDNEQFF. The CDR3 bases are TGTGCCAGCAGTCCCCCGGCTAGCGCGCAAAGGGACAATGAGCAGTTCTTC.

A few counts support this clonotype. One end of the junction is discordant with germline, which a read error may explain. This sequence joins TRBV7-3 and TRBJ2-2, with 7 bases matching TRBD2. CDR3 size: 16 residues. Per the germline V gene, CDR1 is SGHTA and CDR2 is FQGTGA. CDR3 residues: CASSSQAGSDTGEPFF. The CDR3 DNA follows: TGTGCCAGCAGCTCCCAAGCGGGATCGGACACCGGGGAGCCGTTTTTT.

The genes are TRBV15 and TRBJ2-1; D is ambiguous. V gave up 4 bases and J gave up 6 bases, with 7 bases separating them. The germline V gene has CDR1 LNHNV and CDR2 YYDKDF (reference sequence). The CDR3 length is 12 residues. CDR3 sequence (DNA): TGTGCCACCAGCAAGGTACGCAATGAGCAGTTCTTC. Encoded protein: CATSKVRNEQFF.

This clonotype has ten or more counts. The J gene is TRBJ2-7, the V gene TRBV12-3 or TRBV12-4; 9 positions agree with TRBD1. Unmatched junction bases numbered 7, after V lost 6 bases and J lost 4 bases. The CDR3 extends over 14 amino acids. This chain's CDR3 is CASSQGQGVYEQYF. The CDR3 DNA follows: TGTGCCAGCAGCCAGGGACAGGGAGTTTACGAGCAGTACTTC.

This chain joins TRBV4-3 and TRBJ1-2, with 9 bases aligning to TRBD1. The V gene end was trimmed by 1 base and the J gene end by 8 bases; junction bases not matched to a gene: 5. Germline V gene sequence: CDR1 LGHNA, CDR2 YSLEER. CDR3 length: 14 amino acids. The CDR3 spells CASSQGQGVEGYTF. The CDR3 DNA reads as TGCGCCAGCAGCCAAGGACAGGGGGTAGAGGGCTACACCTTC.

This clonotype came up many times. In nucleotides, the CDR3 is TGTGCCAGCAGCCCCCCTTTTGCGGGTACGCAGTATTTT. This gives the protein CASSPPFAGTQYF. This chain joins TRBV14 and TRBJ2-3, with D maybe TRBD2 (5 bases). CDR3 size: 13 residues. Germline values: CDR1 SGHDN, CDR2 FVKESK. Trimming left V 4 bases short and J 8 bases short, with 13 bases between.

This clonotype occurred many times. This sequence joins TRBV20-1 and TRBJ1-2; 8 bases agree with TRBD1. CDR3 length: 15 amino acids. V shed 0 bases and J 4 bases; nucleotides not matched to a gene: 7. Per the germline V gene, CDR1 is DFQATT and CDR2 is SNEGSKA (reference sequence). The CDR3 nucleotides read TGCAGTGCTAGAGATCTCAGGGGGCAAGGCTATGGCTACACCTTC. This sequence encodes CSARDLRGQGYGYTF.

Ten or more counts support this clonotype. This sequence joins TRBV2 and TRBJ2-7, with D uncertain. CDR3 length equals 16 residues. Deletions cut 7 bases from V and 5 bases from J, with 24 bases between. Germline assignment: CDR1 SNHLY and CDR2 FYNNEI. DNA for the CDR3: TGTGCCAGCAAACAAAATCCCGGTCACGTAGTCGACGAGCAGTACTTC. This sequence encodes CASKQNPGHVVDEQYF.

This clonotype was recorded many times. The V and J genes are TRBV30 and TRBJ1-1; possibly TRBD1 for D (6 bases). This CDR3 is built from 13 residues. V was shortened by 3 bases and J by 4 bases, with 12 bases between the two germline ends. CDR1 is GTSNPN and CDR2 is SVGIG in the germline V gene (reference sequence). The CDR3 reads CAWRDRQFTEAFF. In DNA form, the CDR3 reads TGTGCCTGGAGAGACAGGCAGTTCACTGAAGCTTTCTTT. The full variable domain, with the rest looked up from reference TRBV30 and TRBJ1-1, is SQTIHQWPATLVQPVGSPLSLECTVEGTSNPNLYWYRQAAGRGLQLLFYSVGIGQISSEVPQNLSASRPQDRQFILSSKKLLLSDSGFYLCAWRDRQFTEAFFGQGTRLTVV.

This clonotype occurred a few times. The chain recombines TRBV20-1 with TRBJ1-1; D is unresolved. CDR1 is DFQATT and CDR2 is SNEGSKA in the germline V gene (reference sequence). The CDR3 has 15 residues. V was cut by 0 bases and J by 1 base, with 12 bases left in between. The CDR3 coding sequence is TGCAGTGCTAGAGATCCCGACTTTGAGAACACTGAAGCTTTCTTT. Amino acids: CSARDPDFENTEAFF.

The chain's CDR3 is CATSYGYNEQFF. CDR3 in DNA: TGTGCCACCAGTTACGGGTACAATGAGCAGTTCTTC. J is TRBJ2-1 and V is TRBV24-1; D uncertain. Germline V CDR1 and CDR2: KGHDR, SFDVKD. Trimming removed 6 bases from V and 4 bases from J, with 6 bases in between. CDR3 length equals 12 residues.

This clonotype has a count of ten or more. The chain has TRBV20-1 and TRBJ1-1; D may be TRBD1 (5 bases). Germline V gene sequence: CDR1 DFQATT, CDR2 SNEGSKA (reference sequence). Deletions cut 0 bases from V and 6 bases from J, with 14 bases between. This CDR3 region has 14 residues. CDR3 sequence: CSARDLGVRAEAFF. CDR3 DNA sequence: TGCAGTGCTAGAGATCTGGGGGTAAGGGCTGAAGCTTTCTTT.

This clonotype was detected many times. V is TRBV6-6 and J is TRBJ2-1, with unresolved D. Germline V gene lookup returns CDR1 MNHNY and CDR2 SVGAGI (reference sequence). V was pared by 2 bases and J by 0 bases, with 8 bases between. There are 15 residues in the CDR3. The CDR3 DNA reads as TGTGCCAGCAGTTACGGCGCTCTCTCCTACAATGAGCAGTTCTTC. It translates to CASSYGALSYNEQFF.

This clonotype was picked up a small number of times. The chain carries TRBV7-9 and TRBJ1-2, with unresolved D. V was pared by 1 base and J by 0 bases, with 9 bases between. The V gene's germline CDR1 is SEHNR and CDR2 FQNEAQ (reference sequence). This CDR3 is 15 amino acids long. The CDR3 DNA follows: TGTGCCAGCAGCTTAGTTGCCCGAGCTAACTATGGCTACACCTTC. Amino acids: CASSLVARANYGYTF.

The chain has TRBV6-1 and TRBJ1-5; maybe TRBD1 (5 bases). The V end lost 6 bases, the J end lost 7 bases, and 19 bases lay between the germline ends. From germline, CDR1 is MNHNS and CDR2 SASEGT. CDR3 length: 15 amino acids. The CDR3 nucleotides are TGTGCCAGCAGCCTTTCCGTGGGGCCACGCCAGCCCCAGCATTTT. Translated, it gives CASSLSVGPRQPQHF.

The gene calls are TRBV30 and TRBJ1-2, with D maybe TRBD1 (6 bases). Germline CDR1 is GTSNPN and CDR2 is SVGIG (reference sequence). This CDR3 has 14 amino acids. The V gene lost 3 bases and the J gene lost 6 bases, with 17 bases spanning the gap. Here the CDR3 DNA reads TGTGCCTGGAGCTTATTCGGGGGCGGGGATGGCTACACCTTC. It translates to CAWSLFGGGDGYTF.

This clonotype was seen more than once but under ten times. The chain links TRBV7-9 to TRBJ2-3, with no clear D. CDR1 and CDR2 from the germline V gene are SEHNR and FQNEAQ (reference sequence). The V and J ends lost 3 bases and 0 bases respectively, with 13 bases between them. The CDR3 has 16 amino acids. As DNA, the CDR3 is TGTGCCAGCAGCTTGGTTTATGAGCTGAGCACAGATACGCAGTATTTT. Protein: CASSLVYELSTDTQYF.

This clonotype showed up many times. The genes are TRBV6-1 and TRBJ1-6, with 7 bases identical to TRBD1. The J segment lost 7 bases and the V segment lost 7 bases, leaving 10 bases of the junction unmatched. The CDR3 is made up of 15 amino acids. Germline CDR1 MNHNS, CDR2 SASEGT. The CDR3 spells CASTRRQGVNSPLHF. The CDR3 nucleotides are TGTGCCAGCACTAGAAGACAGGGAGTAAATTCACCCCTCCACTTT.

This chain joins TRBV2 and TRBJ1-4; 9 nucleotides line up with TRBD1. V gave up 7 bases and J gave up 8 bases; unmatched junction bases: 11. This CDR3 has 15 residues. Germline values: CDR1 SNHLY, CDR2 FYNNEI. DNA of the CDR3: TGTGCCAGCACCGAATCCGGGACAGGGCTCGAAAAACTGTTTTTT. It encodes CASTESGTGLEKLFF.

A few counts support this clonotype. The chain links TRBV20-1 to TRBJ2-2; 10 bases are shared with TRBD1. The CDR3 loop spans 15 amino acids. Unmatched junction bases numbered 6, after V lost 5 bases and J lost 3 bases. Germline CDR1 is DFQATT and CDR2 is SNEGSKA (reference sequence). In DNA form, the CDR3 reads TGCAGTGCTTGGCCGGGACAGGGGTACACCGGGGAGCTGTTTTTT. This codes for CSAWPGQGYTGELFF.

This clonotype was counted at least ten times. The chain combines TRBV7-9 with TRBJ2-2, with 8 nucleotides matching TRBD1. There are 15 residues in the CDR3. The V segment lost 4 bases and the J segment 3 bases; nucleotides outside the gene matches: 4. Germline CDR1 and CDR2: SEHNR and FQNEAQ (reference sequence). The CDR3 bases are TGTGCCAGCAGCTCCTACAGGGGGGACACCGGGGAGCTGTTTTTT. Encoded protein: CASSSYRGDTGELFF.